Each of the 23 T cell receptor beta chains below was sequenced from the same sample in a study of T-cell reconstitution after alpha-beta-depleted transplantation in children (dated by TCRdb to 2016 to 2017). The library was produced with PCR. TCRdb records Illumina HiSeq 2500 as the sequencer. TCR library preparation used molecular barcoding, with unique molecular identifiers applied to normalize quantification of the TCRbeta repertoire. TCRdb reanalyzed the raw reads on its own, using fastp at Q25 for trimming and MiXCR for clone calling, and kept in-frame beta chains. Each CDR3 protein gets just one entry, which takes the most common genes and DNA from the rows behind it. For this sample there are 250,000 to 300,000 distinct CDR3 sequences; about 10% appear just once. The ten largest make up 10% of the sample. The source material was PBMCs from the stem cell graft donor, sampled from the stem cell graft. The receptors were gathered from a human donor who donated a stem cell graft to a child with SCID.

This clonotype appeared many times. In nucleotides, the CDR3 is TGTGCCAGCAGACAGGGGGGGAACAACTATGGCTACACCTTC. Its protein is CASRQGGNNYGYTF. The rearrangement joins TRBV6-5 to TRBJ1-2; 8 bases line up with TRBD1. The V gene's germline CDR1 is MNHEY and CDR2 SVGAGI. The CDR3 is 14 residues long. V gave up 6 bases and J gave up 2 bases; unmatched junction bases: 5.

The chain recombines TRBV6-2 or TRBV6-3 with TRBJ2-3, with 7 bases that match TRBD2. Germline-derived CDR1 and CDR2 are MNHEY and SVGEGT. The trim removed 6 bases at V and 1 base at J, leaving 13 bases unmatched. The CDR3 consists of 17 residues. The CDR3: CASSYHGVSGGTDTQYF. The CDR3 nucleotides are TGTGCCAGCAGCTACCACGGGGTAAGCGGGGGCACAGATACGCAGTATTTT.

This clonotype was seen repeatedly, ten times or more. The genes are TRBV5-6 and TRBJ1-1, with 7 bases lining up with TRBD1. Losses at the gene ends were 4 bases for V and 5 bases for J; bases not matched to a gene: 8. The CDR3 is made up of 14 amino acids. The germline V gene encodes CDR1 SGHDT and CDR2 YYEEEE. The CDR3 region has the DNA TGTGCCAGCAGCCCGGACAGGAGGGGGACTGAAGCTTTCTTT. Its translation is CASSPDRRGTEAFF.

V and J are TRBV27 and TRBJ2-1; D remains unclear. V was cut by 3 bases and J by 9 bases, with 9 bases left in between. CDR1 and CDR2 (germline): MNHEY, SMNVEV (reference sequence). This CDR3 has 12 residues. CDR3 loop: CASSFRGSEQFF. In nucleotides, the CDR3 is TGTGCCAGCAGTTTCAGAGGAAGTGAGCAGTTCTTC.

This clonotype showed up just a few times. The genes are TRBV10-3 and TRBJ1-2, with 8 bases lining up with TRBD1. Germline V gene sequence: CDR1 ENHRY, CDR2 SYGVKD. This CDR3 contains 14 residues. J lost 4 bases, V lost 5 bases, and 6 bases had no gene match. The CDR3 region is CAISTSDRGYGYTF. The CDR3 DNA reads as TGTGCCATCAGTACCTCAGACAGGGGCTATGGCTACACCTTC.

This clonotype has a handful of counts. The J gene is TRBJ2-1, the V gene TRBV6-4; D possibly corresponds to TRBD2 (9 bases). V lost 5 bases to trimming and J lost 0 bases, with 35 bases between them. In germline, CDR1 is MRHNA, CDR2 SNTAGT. The CDR3 totals 23 residues. The CDR3 loop is CASSPKVGQAKLAGPYSYNEQFF. CDR3 bases: TGTGCCAGCAGTCCTAAAGTGGGACAGGCTAAGCTAGCGGGGCCTTACTCCTACAATGAGCAGTTCTTC.

The table lists this clonotype with many counts. CDR3 amino acids: CAISDRTGKAGELFF. CDR3 DNA sequence: TGTGCCATCAGTGACAGGACAGGGAAGGCCGGGGAGCTGTTTTTT. The gene calls are TRBV10-3 and TRBJ2-2; 8 nucleotides agree with TRBD1. CDR1 is ENHRY and CDR2 is SYGVKD in the germline V gene. V trimming: 3 bases; J trimming: 6 bases; junction bases outside the gene matches: 6. The CDR3 length is 15 residues.

The CDR3 region has the DNA TGCGCCAGCAGCCTACAGGGGGTGGATGCTGAAGCTTTCTTT. Translating gives CASSLQGVDAEAFF. The J gene is TRBJ1-1, the V gene TRBV5-1, with 8 bases aligning to TRBD1. From germline, CDR1 is SGHRS and CDR2 YFSETQ. This CDR3 spans 14 amino acids. The V and J ends lost 4 bases and 6 bases, in that order; junction bases with no gene match: 8.

In its sample, this clonotype was seen many times. CDR3 sequence (DNA): TGTGCCAGCAGCTTGGCGTCGGGGGTACAGGGTGAGCAGTTCTTC. Translated, it gives CASSLASGVQGEQFF. The V gene is TRBV5-8, the J gene TRBJ2-1; D assignment may be TRBD1 or TRBD2 (6 bases each). CDR1 is SGHTS and CDR2 is YDEGEE in the germline V gene. CDR3 length equals 15 residues. Trimming pared 0 bases from V and 9 bases from J, leaving 16 bases between.

This clonotype showed up many times. This chain links TRBV6-2 or TRBV6-3 with TRBJ2-2; 7 bases agree with TRBD1. The CDR3 totals 12 residues. CDR1 is MNHEY and CDR2 is SVGEGT in the germline V gene. V lost 10 bases to trimming and J lost 7 bases; unmatched junction nucleotides: 6. The CDR3 loop is CAIGQVGGELFF. In DNA, the CDR3 is TGTGCCATTGGACAGGTCGGCGGGGAGCTGTTTTTT.

The chain recombines TRBV7-9 with TRBJ1-4; D may be TRBD1 (6 bases). Trimming shortened V by 5 bases and J by 2 bases, and 12 bases separated the two germline ends. The CDR3 runs 15 residues. Per germline, CDR1 SEHNR and CDR2 FQNEAQ (reference sequence). The CDR3 DNA follows: TGTGCCAGCAGCAATGACAGGTTGACTAATGAAAAACTGTTTTTT. Translating gives CASSNDRLTNEKLFF.

This clonotype was seen only a few times. The rearrangement links TRBV10-3 to TRBJ1-5; no definite D call. Trimming removed 5 bases from V and 4 bases from J, with 15 bases in between. Germline CDR1 is ENHRY and CDR2 is SYGVKD. This CDR3 contains 15 residues. CDR3 sequence reads: CAISSNTQGNQPQHF. CDR3 nucleotides: TGTGCCATCAGTAGCAACACCCAAGGGAATCAGCCCCAGCATTTT.

This chain's CDR3 is CASSYGGAGDTQYF. DNA for the CDR3: TGTGCCAGCAGTTACGGGGGAGCCGGAGATACGCAGTATTTT. This chain connects TRBV6-2 or TRBV6-3 to TRBJ2-3; possibly TRBD1 or TRBD2 for D (5 bases each). This CDR3 comprises 14 residues. V was shortened by 2 bases and J by 5 bases, with 11 bases between the two germline ends. Per the germline V gene, CDR1 is MNHEY and CDR2 is SVGEGT.

Concerning this clonotype: This sequence may be a read error, since a much larger clone differs from it by one base. Likely a read error: the CDR3 ends without its conserved phenylalanine or tryptophan. The chain recombines TRBV12-3 or TRBV12-4 with TRBJ1-1; D is possibly TRBD1 (6 bases). The CDR3 spans 14 residues. V shed 3 bases and J shed 2 bases, with 10 bases lying between them. This chain's CDR3 is CASSLYRENTEAFL. For the CDR3, the DNA is TGTGCCAGCAGTTTGTACAGGGAAAACACTGAAGCTTTCTTA.

This clonotype was detected a few times. The gene calls are TRBV5-1 and TRBJ2-1; D unclear. Germline-derived CDR1 and CDR2 are SGHRS and YFSETQ. Trimming stripped 3 bases from V and 7 bases from J, with 14 bases between. This CDR3 region has 14 residues. In DNA, the CDR3 is TGCGCCAGCAGCTACGAAGGTCAGACGAATGAGCAGTTCTTC. As protein: CASSYEGQTNEQFF.

The J gene is TRBJ1-1, the V gene TRBV29-1, with D perhaps matching TRBD1 (5 bases). Trimming stripped 3 bases from V and 1 base from J, with 12 bases between. The CDR3 spans 14 residues. Germline V gives CDR1 SQVTM, CDR2 ANQGSEA. The CDR3 spells CSVDRGQGNTEAFF. CDR3 in DNA: TGCAGCGTTGATCGCGGTCAGGGGAACACTGAAGCTTTCTTT. The full variable domain, in which reference TRBV29-1 and TRBJ1-1 provide the parts outside the CDR3, is SAVISQKPSRDICQRGTSLTIQCQVDSQVTMMFWYRQQPGQSLTLIATANQGSEATYESGFVIDKFPISRPNLTFSTLTVSNMSPEDSSIYLCSVDRGQGNTEAFFGQGTRLTVV.

The CDR3 coding sequence is TGTGCCAGCAATCGCCCCGGGACAGCTAACACCGGGGAGCTGTTTTTT. Encoded protein: CASNRPGTANTGELFF. The gene calls are TRBV3-1 and TRBJ2-2; 7 nucleotides match TRBD1. Trimming took 7 bases from V and 2 from J; bases not matched to a gene: 10. CDR1 and CDR2 (germline): LGHDT, YNNKEL (reference sequence). CDR3 length: 16 amino acids.

This clonotype turned up a few times. V is TRBV5-1 and J is TRBJ1-4; D might be TRBD1 (6 bases). V was shortened by 1 base and J by 6 bases, with 13 bases between the two germline ends. The CDR3 is 15 amino acids. Germline V gene data show CDR1 as SGHRS and CDR2 as YFSETQ. CDR3 residues: CASSLRRQVDEKLFF. The CDR3 nucleotides read TGCGCCAGCAGCTTGAGGAGACAGGTCGATGAAAAACTGTTTTTT. Full variable domain (missing parts from reference TRBV5-1 and TRBJ1-4): KAGVTQTPRYLIKTRGQQVTLSCSPISGHRSVSWYQQTPGQGLQFLFEYFSETQRNKGNFPGRFSGRQFSNSRSEMNVSTLELGDSALYLCASSLRRQVDEKLFFGSGTQLSVL.

This clonotype showed up just a few times. The chain links TRBV12-5 to TRBJ2-7; 11 bases fit TRBD1. Germline lookup yields CDR1 LGHNT and CDR2 FRNRAP. J gave up 6 bases and V 1 base, and 5 bases lay outside the gene matches. The CDR3 is made up of 15 amino acids. The DNA for the CDR3 is TGTGCTAGTGGTTTGGCCCCCGGGACAGGGGGCGAGCAGTACTTC. Amino acids: CASGLAPGTGGEQYF.

In this sample, this clonotype turned up once. The genes are TRBV5-6 and TRBJ2-3; TRBD1 is a possible D gene (6 bases). This CDR3 comprises 17 residues. Germline CDR1 SGHDT, CDR2 YYEEEE. Trimming left V 1 base short and J 4 bases short, with 19 bases between. CDR3 in DNA: TGTGCCAGCAGCTTGCTTGAGGGGGTCGTCGACTCAGATACGCAGTATTTT. Protein sequence: CASSLLEGVVDSDTQYF. Full variable domain (remainder filled in from reference TRBV5-6 and TRBJ2-3): DAGVTQSPTHLIKTRGQQVTLRCSPKSGHDTVSWYQQALGQGPQFIFQYYEEEERQRGNFPDRFSGHQFPNYSSELNVNALLLGDSALYLCASSLLEGVVDSDTQYFGPGTRLTVL.

This clonotype was detected ten times or more. The CDR3 DNA reads TGCAGTGCTGGACAGGGAAACACCGGGGAGCTGTTTTTT. This gives the protein CSAGQGNTGELFF. The chain recombines TRBV20-1 with TRBJ2-2, with TRBD1 matching over 8 bases. The CDR3 sequence is 13 residues long. The germline V gene has CDR1 DFQATT and CDR2 SNEGSKA (reference sequence). Trimming at V came to 5 bases and at J to 2 bases, leaving 1 base not matched to a gene.

This clonotype was seen a few times. The chain carries TRBV27 and TRBJ2-7, with D hard to call. The CDR3 contains 11 residues. Per germline, CDR1 MNHEY and CDR2 SMNVEV (reference sequence). V gave up 8 bases and J gave up 2 bases, with 7 bases separating them. The CDR3 is CASGRTYEQYF. The CDR3 DNA reads TGTGCCAGCGGACGGACCTACGAGCAGTACTTC.

In this sample, this clonotype turned up a few times. V usage is TRBV5-1 and J usage is TRBJ2-1; 10 nucleotides agree with TRBD2. The CDR3 is 14 residues long. Germline V gene data show CDR1 as SGHRS and CDR2 as YFSETQ. J lost 7 bases, V lost 4 bases, and 5 bases had no gene match. The chain's CDR3 is CASSLAGVQNEQFF. The CDR3 nucleotides are TGCGCCAGCAGCCTAGCGGGGGTACAAAATGAGCAGTTCTTC.